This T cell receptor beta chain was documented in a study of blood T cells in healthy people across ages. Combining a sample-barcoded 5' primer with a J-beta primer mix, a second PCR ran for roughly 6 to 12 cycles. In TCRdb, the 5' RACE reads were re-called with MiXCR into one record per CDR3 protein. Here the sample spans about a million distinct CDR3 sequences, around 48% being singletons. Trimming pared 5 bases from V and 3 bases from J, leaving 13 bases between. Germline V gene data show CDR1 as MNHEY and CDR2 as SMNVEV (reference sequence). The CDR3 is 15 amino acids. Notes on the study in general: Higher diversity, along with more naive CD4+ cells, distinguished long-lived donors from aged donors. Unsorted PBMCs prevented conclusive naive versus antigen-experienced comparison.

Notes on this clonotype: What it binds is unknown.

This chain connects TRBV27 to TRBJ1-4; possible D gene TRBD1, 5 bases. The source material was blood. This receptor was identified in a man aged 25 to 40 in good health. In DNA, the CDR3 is TGTGCCAGCAGTGCTCCAGGGACGGCTAATGAAAAACTGTTTTTT. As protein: CASSAPGTANEKLFF.